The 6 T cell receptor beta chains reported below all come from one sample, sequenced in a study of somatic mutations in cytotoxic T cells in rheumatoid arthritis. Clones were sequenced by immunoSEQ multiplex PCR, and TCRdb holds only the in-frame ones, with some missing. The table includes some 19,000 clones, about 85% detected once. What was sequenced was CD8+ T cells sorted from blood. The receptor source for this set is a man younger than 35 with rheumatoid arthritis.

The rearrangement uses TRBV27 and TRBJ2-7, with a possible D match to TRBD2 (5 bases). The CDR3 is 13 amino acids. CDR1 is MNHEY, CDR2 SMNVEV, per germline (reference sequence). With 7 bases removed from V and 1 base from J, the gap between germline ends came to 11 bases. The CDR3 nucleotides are TGTGCCAGCACCAGGACGGGATCCTACGAGCAGTACTTC. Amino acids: CASTRTGSYEQYF.

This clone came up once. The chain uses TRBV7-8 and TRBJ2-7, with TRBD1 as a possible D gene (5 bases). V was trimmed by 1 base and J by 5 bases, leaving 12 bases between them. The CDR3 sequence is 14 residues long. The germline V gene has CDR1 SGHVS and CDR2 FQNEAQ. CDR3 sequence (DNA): TGTGCCAGCAGCTTAGAACCAGGGCGGAACGAGCAGTACTTC. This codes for CASSLEPGRNEQYF.

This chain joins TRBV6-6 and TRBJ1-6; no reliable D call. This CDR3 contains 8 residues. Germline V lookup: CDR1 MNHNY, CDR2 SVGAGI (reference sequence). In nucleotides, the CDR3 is TGTCCAAAAGGGCCCCTCCACTTT. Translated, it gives CPKGPLHF.

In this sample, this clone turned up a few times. The DNA of the CDR3 is TGTGCCAGCAGCTTGGTGGGAGGGGTTGACCAAGAGACCCAGTACTTC. Its protein is CASSLVGGVDQETQYF. The chain combines TRBV5-4 with TRBJ2-5; 7 bases agree with TRBD2. The CDR3 extends over 16 amino acids. Germline V CDR1 and CDR2: SGHNT, YYREEE (reference sequence). Losses at the gene ends were 0 bases for V and 0 bases for J; bases not matched to a gene: 5.

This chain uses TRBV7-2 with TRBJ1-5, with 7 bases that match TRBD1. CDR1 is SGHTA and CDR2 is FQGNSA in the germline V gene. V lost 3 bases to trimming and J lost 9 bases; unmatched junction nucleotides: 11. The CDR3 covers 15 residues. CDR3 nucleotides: TGTGCCAGCAGCTTCAGGGACAGCAAGAGGCTGCCCCAGCATTTT. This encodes CASSFRDSKRLPQHF.

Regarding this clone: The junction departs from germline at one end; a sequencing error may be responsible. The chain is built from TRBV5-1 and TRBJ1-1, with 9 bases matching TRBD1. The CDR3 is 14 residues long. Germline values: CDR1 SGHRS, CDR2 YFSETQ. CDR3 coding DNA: TGCGCCAGCAGGTTGGGGGACAGGGAAACTGAAGCTTTCTTT. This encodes CASRLGDRETEAFF.